This section outlines one TCR beta chain sequence together with its context. Its antigen remains undetermined. No base quality information exists; no much larger clone differs at one position. The sample is drawn from a study of blood T cells in healthy people across ages (dated by TCRdb to 2014 to 2015). Regarding the complete study: In model experiments, template switching captured about one uniquely barcoded TCR beta cDNA molecule for every two T cells. To track age-related changes in TCR beta repertoire diversity, the study relied on deep sequencing normalized with unique cDNA molecular identifiers. The donors were split into four age groups: young (average about 15 years), middle-aged (around 40), aged (62) and long-lived (roughly 86). The study analyzed two additional independent replicas of 1 million unique cDNA reads from the same blood draw for two donors, one aged 18 to 30 and one aged 80 or older.

The approximately 39 donors, aged about 6 to 95 years, were systemically healthy Caucasian individuals from Russia. Each donor gave ten milliliters of peripheral blood, drawn into EDTA-treated Vacutainer tubes. Ficoll-Paque density-gradient centrifugation was used to isolate PBMCs, with at least 7 million per sample. Total RNA, at least 6 micrograms per sample, was extracted from PBMCs with Trizol reagent. For every donor, flow cytometry on a PBMC aliquot measured the percentage of naive CD45RAhigh/CD27high T cells. Library prep was done by 5' RACE. Reads for this sample came from an Illumina HiSeq 2500. A second PCR of about 6 to 11 cycles was run with a J-beta primer mix and a sample-barcoded 5' primer. A unique molecular identifier was introduced onto each TCR beta cDNA molecule by a template-switch 5' adaptor carrying 12 random nucleotides. At least 2.5 million CDR3-containing paired-end reads were obtained from each sample. All of the RNA was converted into first-strand cDNA using the Mint cDNA synthesis kit, with a TRBC-specific oligonucleotide serving as the primer. Following uracil-DNA glycosylase treatment, a first 18-cycle PCR with universal primers M1SS and BC2_uni_R was performed on all cDNA. In the original analysis: Normalization of each sample was performed by random selection of 1 million high-quality reads, each carrying a distinct molecular identifier. Reads sharing molecular identifiers were discarded rather than binned into consensus sequences. MiTCR, set to a Q25 quality threshold and the strictest error-elimination algorithm, was used for CDR3 identification, clonotype clustering and error correction. A nonparametric unseen species model using Euler transformation provided a lower-bound estimate of total TCR beta diversity. TCRdb reanalyzed the raw reads on its own, using fastp at Q25 for trimming and MiXCR for clone calling, and kept in-frame beta chains. CDR3 protein sequences are deduplicated, and each keeps its most common genes and DNA. The V and J calls were not made by the authors but by TCRdb's processing. Here the sample has some 1,000,000 distinct CDR3 sequences; around 25% occur a single time. The ten most abundant clones make up about 0.69% of the sample.

General conclusions and limits of the study: The long-lived group showed more naive CD4+ T cells, fewer expanded clones and increased TCR diversity than the aged group, suggesting age selection. Observed TCR beta diversity correlated strongly with the percentage of naive T cells measured by flow cytometry. Estimates of total diversity based on one million sequenced T cells were regarded as lower bounds and as underestimates. Because profiling used bulk unsorted PBMCs, naive and antigen-experienced compartments could not be compared conclusively. As age increased, observed TCR beta diversity per million T cells dropped in a roughly linear way, and a significant reduction was already evident by age around 41. Donor CMV infection status was unknown, potentially confounding age-related changes in expanded clonotypes.

A further study also used this sample, focusing on T cells of mothers and their children. The other study reports the following: Nine systemically healthy Caucasian individuals, comprising three mothers and their six children, were included as donors. cDNA synthesis consumed the entire amount of extracted RNA, loaded at 1.5 ug RNA in each 15 ul reaction. Sample barcodes and 2-4 random nucleotides were added via the M1S primer in the second PCR. More than 8 million TCR beta CDR3 reads were obtained from each mother, and approximately 3 million reads were obtained from each child. TCR recombination output is similarly shaped by thymic selection in related and unrelated pairs, with a minor effect exerted by inherited differences. Normalized repertoire overlap was always slightly but never significantly higher in related than unrelated mother-child pairs. No persistent microchimeric T cell clones were found, with a detection sensitivity of roughly 100 clones per million clonotypes. To look for features that set related mother-child pairs apart from unrelated individuals, the researchers ran deep NGS to compare the TCR beta repertoires of mothers and children. Mothers averaged around 43 +/- 4 years of age and children averaged about 10 +/- 4 years. After adapters were ligated using NEBNext reagents, the libraries underwent 100+100 nt paired-end sequencing on an Illumina HiSeq 2000. To prevent cross-contamination, the mother and child libraries were prepared one month apart and sequenced in separate runs. Between roughly 500,000 and 2,100,000 distinct TCR beta clonotypes were identified per donor. Naive TCR beta clonotypes were estimated from low-frequency clonotypes matched to each donor's FACS-determined naive share, without sorting.

What was sequenced was blood. This sequence was found in a girl aged 2 to 9 in good health.

The CDR3 sequence is CASSSDSTGNTIYF. The sequenced DNA is TGTGCCAGCAGCTCAGACAGTACTGGAAACACCATATATTTT. The chain is made from TRBV7-9 and TRBJ1-3; the D region possibly corresponds to TRBD1 (5 bases align). Looking up the germline V gene (reference sequence) yields CDR1 SEHNR and CDR2 FQNEAQ. Trimming at the junction amounts to 4 bases on V and 2 bases on J, and the germline ends lie 9 bases apart. Measured from the cysteine to the phenylalanine, the CDR3 is 14 residues long. Of the read, only the CDR3 DNA is kept; its 42 bases are in frame from base 1. Full variable domain (CDR3 extended with the reference TRBV7-9 and TRBJ1-3 proteins): DTGVSQNPRHKITKRGQNVTFRCDPISEHNRLYWYRQTLGQGPEFLTYFQNEAQLEKSRLLSDRFSAERPKGSFSTLEIQRTEQGDSAMYLCASSSDSTGNTIYFGEGSWLTVV.